This T cell receptor beta chain was identified in a study of OX40 agonist ivuxolimab in advanced cancers. Study conclusions and caveats: Near-lowest levels of clonal expansion characterized partial responders at 0.1-3.0 mg/kg.

CDR1 is SGHTA and CDR2 is FQGNSA in the germline V gene. After removal of 0 bases from V and 6 bases from J, the junction contained 3 bases not matched to a gene. The CDR3 covers 15 residues. About this clone itself: Its antigen remains unknown.

Repertoires were generated with immunoSEQ multiplex PCR, while TCRdb's copy carries only in-frame clones and drops some. The sample comprises about 70,000 clones, just over 85% of which are singletons, and 2% to 2.5% rests with the top ten. The genes are TRBV7-2 and TRBJ1-4; 8 nucleotides align to TRBD1. The clonotype originates from an adult with an advanced solid tumor such as melanoma, head and neck, liver or kidney cancer. The sample was CD4+ or CD8+ T cells sorted from blood, taken in a trial of the OX40 agonist ivuxolimab. In DNA, the CDR3 is TGTGCCAGCAGCTTAGCGGGACAGGAGTATGAAAAACTGTTTTTT. This sequence encodes CASSLAGQEYEKLFF.